The source of this T cell receptor (beta chain) is a study of blood T cell repertoires in COVID-19. Authors' analysis steps: Scientists estimated how many nucleated cells there were by amplifying reference gene primers. Produced via immunoSEQ multiplex PCR; TCRdb's table is partial and in-frame only. D and trimming come from the DNA, and the V and J calls and clone size come from that table. The sample shows some 200,000 clones, over 75% of them seen only once. The sequence derives from a man aged 50-59 years with COVID-19, enrolled during active disease. The sample comprised peripheral blood.

CDR3 sequence: CASTPGRNQPQHF. The CDR3 nucleotides read TGTGCCAGCACCCCAGGGCGGAATCAGCCCCAGCATTTT. The chain joins TRBV6-6 to TRBJ1-5, with D perhaps matching TRBD1 (5 bases). Germline CDR1 reads MNHNY; CDR2 reads SVGAGI (reference sequence). This CDR3 is built from 13 residues. Trimming took 7 bases from V and 4 from J, leaving 11 bases between them.